The 22 T cell receptor beta chains below all came from one sample that was sequenced in a study of cytomegalovirus exposure and HLA in healthy donors. This PCR relied on a set of 60 Vbeta primers and 13 Jbeta primers. The data were produced by immunoSEQ multiplex PCR, yet TCRdb's version contains in-frame clones alone and is incomplete. The table shows more than 150,000 clones, with around 76% occurring only once. The material sequenced was PBMCs. The receptors originated from a man aged 40-49 years in good health and CMV-seronegative.

The chain employs TRBV19 and TRBJ1-5; 7 bases line up with TRBD1. Trimming at V came to 7 bases and at J to 0 bases, leaving 6 bases not matched to a gene. This CDR3 comprises 15 residues. CDR1 is LNHDA, CDR2 SQIVND, per germline (reference sequence). CDR3 protein: CASTPDRPSNQPQHF. CDR3 bases: TGTGCCAGTACCCCGGACAGGCCTAGCAATCAGCCCCAGCATTTT. The whole variable domain, filled in from reference TRBV19 and TRBJ1-5, reads DGGITQSPKYLFRKEGQNVTLSCEQNLNHDAMYWYRQDPGQGLRLIYYSQIVNDFQKGDIAEGYSVSREKKESFPLTVTSAQKNPTAFYLCASTPDRPSNQPQHFGDGTRLSIL.

The rearrangement uses TRBV18 and TRBJ1-3, with 7 bases fitting TRBD1. The V segment lost 3 bases and the J segment 7 bases; nucleotides outside the gene matches: 6. The CDR3 is 14 amino acids. CDR1 and CDR2 from the germline V gene are KGHSH and LQKENI. DNA for the CDR3: TGTGCCAGCTCACCGTCGACAGGGATGAACACCATATATTTT. Amino acids: CASSPSTGMNTIYF. The whole variable domain, remainder taken from reference TRBV18 and TRBJ1-3, is NAGVMQNPRHLVRRRGQEARLRCSPMKGHSHVYWYRQLPEEGLKFMVYLQKENIIDESGMPKERFSAEFPKEGPSILRIQQVVRGDSAAYFCASSPSTGMNTIYFGEGSWLTVV.

The genes are TRBV6-5 and TRBJ1-2, with TRBD1 matching 8 bases. With V trimmed by 0 bases and J by 6 bases, 9 bases remained unmatched. The germline V gene encodes CDR1 MNHEY and CDR2 SVGAGI. The CDR3 consists of 16 residues. In DNA form, the CDR3 reads TGTGCCAGCAGTTACTCGGGTGGCAGGGGGCTTAATGGCTACACCTTC. It specifies CASSYSGGRGLNGYTF.

The table lists this clone with a count of one. The rearrangement uses TRBV7-2 and TRBJ1-2; 9 positions agree with TRBD1. The CDR3 contains 15 residues. Looked up from germline, CDR1 is SGHTA and CDR2 is FQGNSA. The ends lost 5 bases at V and 7 bases at J; junction bases unmatched: 11. DNA of the CDR3: TGTGCCAGCAGCCTAGGGACAGGGAGCGTTAGTGGCTACACCTTC. It encodes CASSLGTGSVSGYTF.

The rearrangement uses TRBV4-2 and TRBJ2-7; D remains ambiguous. CDR3 size: 15 residues. From germline, CDR1 is LGHNA and CDR2 YNFKEQ. The V end was cut by 5 bases, the J end by 1 base, with 15 bases between. The CDR3 protein is CASSARRATSYEQYF. CDR3 coding DNA: TGTGCCAGCAGCGCCCGCCGAGCTACTTCCTACGAGCAGTACTTC.

CDR3 residues: CASSLDAASTDTQYF. In nucleotides, the CDR3 is TGTGCCAGCAGCTTAGACGCGGCTAGCACAGATACGCAGTATTTT. The chain uses TRBV11-3 and TRBJ2-3; no clear D. V was cut by 0 bases and J by 0 bases, with 7 bases left in between. The CDR3 has 15 amino acids. Germline V CDR1 and CDR2: SGHNT, YENEEA.

This clone has just one count. Here the CDR3 DNA reads TGTGCCTGGACCGAGGCGGAAGAGACCCAGTACTTC. Translated: CAWTEAEETQYF. This chain connects TRBV30 to TRBJ2-5, with D unclear. This CDR3 region has 12 residues. The V end lost 4 bases, the J end lost 3 bases, and 9 bases lay between the germline ends. Germline V lookup: CDR1 GTSNPN, CDR2 SVGIG (reference sequence).

This clone has a single count. The rearrangement uses TRBV5-4 and TRBJ2-7; perhaps TRBD2 as D (5 bases). With 4 bases removed from V and 6 bases from J, the gap between germline ends came to 17 bases. This CDR3 comprises 14 residues. From germline, CDR1 is SGHNT and CDR2 YYREEE (reference sequence). As DNA, the CDR3 is TGTGCCAGCAGCGATCGGACTGGTCTCCTCGAGCAGTACTTC. Translating it yields CASSDRTGLLEQYF.

The chain has TRBV4-2 and TRBJ1-2; 8 positions match TRBD1. Germline V CDR1 and CDR2: LGHNA, YNFKEQ. The CDR3 totals 16 residues. With 0 bases clipped from V and 4 bases from J, the junction kept 7 bases outside the gene matches. DNA for the CDR3: TGTGCCAGCAGCCAAGATGGGACAGGCGGCCCCTATGGCTACACCTTC. Amino acids: CASSQDGTGGPYGYTF.

This clone has just one count. The rearrangement links TRBV13 to TRBJ2-1; D remains ambiguous. The CDR3 runs to 14 residues. Germline V gene lookup returns CDR1 PRHDT and CDR2 FYEKMQ (reference sequence). The ends were cut back, 4 bases at V and 0 bases at J, with 7 bases in the middle. CDR3 amino acids: CASSSVSSYNEQFF. DNA of the CDR3: TGTGCCAGCAGCTCGGTGAGCTCCTACAATGAGCAGTTCTTC.

The DNA for the CDR3 is TGCAGCGCGTTAGCGGAAGAGACCCAGTACTTC. It yields the protein CSALAEETQYF. The chain links TRBV29-1 to TRBJ2-5; D is perhaps TRBD2 (6 bases). The V gene lost 7 bases and the J gene lost 3 bases, with 9 bases spanning the gap. Germline CDR1 and CDR2: SQVTM and ANQGSEA. This CDR3 is 11 amino acids long. The whole variable domain, filled in from reference TRBV29-1 and TRBJ2-5, reads SAVISQKPSRDICQRGTSLTIQCQVDSQVTMMFWYRQQPGQSLTLIATANQGSEATYESGFVIDKFPISRPNLTFSTLTVSNMSPEDSSIYLCSALAEETQYFGPGTRLLVL.

The rearrangement links TRBV9 to TRBJ2-1, with D maybe TRBD2 (5 bases). Germline V gene lookup returns CDR1 SGDLS and CDR2 YYNGEE. The CDR3 is 16 residues long. Trimming removed 3 bases at V and 0 bases at J, with 13 bases between. Here the CDR3 DNA reads TGTGCCAGCAGCGACCGAGCGGCCCGCTCCTACAATGAGCAGTTCTTC. Translating it yields CASSDRAARSYNEQFF.

The V gene is TRBV5-1, the J gene TRBJ2-5; D unresolved. Trimming took off 4 bases at V and 2 bases at J, with 12 bases between the two ends. The CDR3 totals 14 residues. The germline V gene has CDR1 SGHRS and CDR2 YFSETQ. DNA of the CDR3: TGCGCCAGCAGCCGCGAACCGTCACAAGAGACCCAGTACTTC. It encodes CASSREPSQETQYF.

This chain joins TRBV15 and TRBJ2-3; 7 nucleotides agree with TRBD1. The CDR3 length is 15 residues. The germline V gene encodes CDR1 LNHNV and CDR2 YYDKDF (reference sequence). V lost 1 base and J lost 5; bases outside the gene matches: 6. CDR3 nucleotide sequence: TGTGCCACCAGCAGAGCTAGGGGGCCGGGAGATACGCAGTATTTT. Translating gives CATSRARGPGDTQYF.

This chain joins TRBV28 and TRBJ1-2; TRBD1 matches at 7 bases. The CDR3 loop spans 15 amino acids. V gave up 10 bases and J gave up 3 bases; unmatched junction bases: 14. The germline gives CDR1 MDHEN, CDR2 SYDVKM. The CDR3 loop is CATTGGGGGDYGYTF. As DNA, the CDR3 is TGTGCCACCACAGGCGGAGGGGGCGGGGACTATGGCTACACCTTC.

The V and J genes are TRBV29-1 and TRBJ1-1; 7 bases fit TRBD1. In germline, CDR1 is SQVTM, CDR2 ANQGSEA. V shed 3 bases, J shed 5 bases, and the junction held 6 bases outside the gene matches. The CDR3 is 13 amino acids. This chain's CDR3 is CSVEGRGATEAFF. The DNA for the CDR3 is TGCAGCGTTGAGGGCAGGGGGGCGACTGAAGCTTTCTTT.

The chain has TRBV20-1 and TRBJ2-7, with D perhaps matching TRBD2 (5 bases). This CDR3 region has 11 residues. The germline CDR1 and CDR2 sequences are DFQATT and SNEGSKA (reference sequence). Trimming cost V 3 bases and J 4 bases, with 7 bases left between them. This CDR3 reads CSARGVYEQYF. The CDR3 DNA is TGCAGTGCTAGGGGAGTATACGAGCAGTACTTC.

This chain's CDR3 is CASSQDSPSGANVLTF. For the CDR3, the DNA is TGTGCCAGCAGCCAGGACAGCCCCTCTGGGGCCAACGTCCTGACTTTC. This rearrangement joins TRBV7-9 to TRBJ2-6; TRBD1 is a possible D gene (6 bases). V was trimmed by 5 bases and J by 0 bases, leaving 11 bases between them. Germline CDR1 is SEHNR and CDR2 is FQNEAQ (reference sequence). CDR3 length: 16 residues.

Worth noting for this clone: At the DNA level, this CDR3 is encoded by other sequences in the same sample as well. V gene TRBV6-5 combines with J gene TRBJ1-1; D may be TRBD1 (5 bases). The CDR3 contains 13 residues. Between the trimmed V and J ends, which lost 5 bases and 4 bases, there was a span of 11 bases. Germline assignment: CDR1 MNHEY and CDR2 SVGAGI. CDR3 sequence reads: CASSPPQGTEAFF. For the CDR3, the DNA is TGTGCCAGCAGTCCGCCTCAGGGCACTGAAGCTTTCTTT.

The chain combines TRBV13 with TRBJ2-7; D perhaps matches TRBD1 (5 bases). Germline loops: CDR1 PRHDT, CDR2 FYEKMQ (reference sequence). V was shortened by 5 bases and J by 2 bases, with 7 bases between the two germline ends. There are 12 residues in the CDR3. Written as DNA, the CDR3 is TGTGCCAGCAGCATACAGGCCTACGAGCAGTACTTC. The encoded protein is CASSIQAYEQYF.

The chain has TRBV4-2 and TRBJ2-5; TRBD2 is a possible D gene (5 bases). The CDR3 is 18 amino acids. V shed 1 base and J shed 2 bases, with 20 bases lying between them. CDR1 is LGHNA, CDR2 YNFKEQ, per germline. The CDR3 protein is CASSQGGTRTSIQETQYF. CDR3 bases: TGTGCCAGCAGCCAAGGTGGTACCAGGACTTCCATTCAAGAGACCCAGTACTTC.

The chain combines TRBV7-3 with TRBJ1-1; D gene uncertain. The germline gives CDR1 SGHTA, CDR2 FQGTGA. The CDR3 totals 12 residues. V lost 5 bases and J lost 1, with 5 bases in between. The chain's CDR3 is CASSGRNTEAFF. In DNA, the CDR3 is TGTGCCAGCAGCGGGCGGAACACTGAAGCTTTCTTT.